What follows are 27 T cell receptor beta chains derived from one specimen sequenced in a study of STAT5B mutations in CD4+ large granular lymphocyte leukemia. TCRdb's copy holds only in-frame clones and misses some; the assay was immunoSEQ multiplex PCR. The data contain 20,000 to 25,000 clones, approximately 80% of them singletons. Sequencing was done on a sample of CD4+ T cells from blood buffy coats. These receptors all come from a human donor in good health.

This clone was seen just once. The chain employs TRBV4-1 and TRBJ2-2; D ambiguous. Trimming pared 4 bases from V and 2 bases from J, leaving 11 bases between. This CDR3 has 15 residues. CDR1 is MGHRA, CDR2 YSYEKL, per germline. The CDR3 nucleotides are TGCGCCAGCAGCCGCCCCGGCTCCAACACCGGGGAGCTGTTTTTT. Encoded protein: CASSRPGSNTGELFF.

This chain connects TRBV6-5 to TRBJ1-6; D is unresolved. This CDR3 is 12 amino acids long. V shed 2 bases and J shed 7 bases, with 3 bases lying between them. Germline values: CDR1 MNHEY, CDR2 SVGAGI. CDR3 DNA sequence: TGTGCCAGCAGTTACACAAATTCACCCCTCCACTTT. Its translation is CASSYTNSPLHF.

The chain recombines TRBV5-5 with TRBJ1-1; 10 bases map to TRBD1. Germline CDR1 is SGHKS and CDR2 is YYEKEE (reference sequence). The CDR3 totals 14 residues. J was trimmed by 5 bases and V by 3 bases; bases with no gene match: 4. CDR3 coding DNA: TGTGCCAGCAGCTGGACAGGGGGGAGTACTGAAGCTTTCTTT. Residues: CASSWTGGSTEAFF.

This chain links TRBV11-3 with TRBJ2-1; D remains unclear. This CDR3 has 12 amino acids. Trimming left V 3 bases short and J 6 bases short, with 6 bases between. Germline V gives CDR1 SGHNT, CDR2 YENEEA. CDR3 residues: CASSFLSNEQFF. DNA of the CDR3: TGTGCCAGCAGCTTTCTTAGCAATGAGCAGTTCTTC.

V and J are TRBV30 and TRBJ1-4; D might be TRBD1 (5 bases). V was pared by 1 base and J by 3 bases, with 6 bases between. Germline V gives CDR1 GTSNPN, CDR2 SVGIG (reference sequence). The CDR3 runs 13 residues. The CDR3: CAWSGGANEKLFF. The CDR3 DNA reads as TGTGCCTGGAGTGGGGGGGCTAATGAAAAACTGTTTTTT.

The V gene is TRBV6-6, the J gene TRBJ1-4, with D hard to call. Trimming removed 5 bases at V and 0 bases at J, with 10 bases between. Per the germline V gene, CDR1 is MNHNY and CDR2 is SVGAGI (reference sequence). The CDR3 is made up of 15 amino acids. The CDR3 region is CASSRGGATNEKLFF. CDR3 bases: TGTGCCAGCAGTCGCGGCGGGGCAACTAATGAAAAACTGTTTTTT.

This chain uses TRBV7-9 with TRBJ2-7; possible D gene TRBD1, 6 bases. With 5 bases removed from V and 6 bases from J, the gap between germline ends came to 14 bases. Germline V gives CDR1 SEHNR, CDR2 FQNEAQ (reference sequence). The CDR3 length is 13 residues. In DNA, the CDR3 is TGTGCCAGCAGCACACAGGGTATCTTCGAGCAGTACTTC. Its protein product is CASSTQGIFEQYF.

This clone has a handful of counts. The chain joins TRBV18 to TRBJ2-5, with 7 bases matching TRBD1. The V gene end was trimmed by 0 bases and the J gene end by 7 bases; junction bases not matched to a gene: 5. The CDR3 runs to 14 residues. The V gene's germline CDR1 is KGHSH and CDR2 LQKENI. As DNA, the CDR3 is TGTGCCAGCTCACCACCTAGCGAGGGGGCGACCCAGTACTTC. Amino acids: CASSPPSEGATQYF.

This chain connects TRBV11-3 to TRBJ2-3, with a possible D match to TRBD2 (6 bases). The germline V gene has CDR1 SGHNT and CDR2 YENEEA. V lost 1 base, J lost 0 bases, and 8 bases lay in between. The CDR3 consists of 15 residues. CDR3: CASSLAGVSTDTQYF. As DNA, the CDR3 is TGTGCCAGCAGCTTAGCGGGAGTGAGCACAGATACGCAGTATTTT.

V and J are TRBV4-2 and TRBJ1-3; D may be TRBD1 (5 bases). Trimming took off 0 bases at V and 2 bases at J, with 11 bases between the two ends. Germline V gene data show CDR1 as LGHNA and CDR2 as YNFKEQ. The length of the CDR3 is 16 residues. CDR3: CASSQDRLGAGNTIYF. The CDR3 DNA is TGTGCCAGCAGCCAAGATCGGTTGGGGGCTGGAAACACCATATATTTT.

This clone appeared once. V usage is TRBV27 and J usage is TRBJ1-5, with 7 nucleotides matching TRBD1. Germline CDR1 is MNHEY and CDR2 is SMNVEV (reference sequence). The CDR3 runs 15 residues. With 5 bases clipped from V and 7 bases from J, the junction kept 11 bases outside the gene matches. The CDR3 DNA sequence: TGTGCCAGCAGTGCCAGACAGGGTATAGGACAGCCCCAGCATTTT. Translation gives CASSARQGIGQPQHF.

The CDR3 region has the DNA TGTGCCAGCAATGGGAGGGTAAGAGGCTATGGCTACACCTTC. It translates to CASNGRVRGYGYTF. J is TRBJ1-2 and V is TRBV6-1; no clear D gene. With 7 bases removed from V and 4 bases from J, the gap between germline ends came to 16 bases. The CDR3 spans 14 residues. Looked up from germline, CDR1 is MNHNS and CDR2 is SASEGT.

V usage is TRBV19 and J usage is TRBJ2-7; D is perhaps TRBD2 (6 bases). The V end lost 5 bases, the J end lost 7 bases, and 15 bases lay between the germline ends. Germline CDR1 reads LNHDA; CDR2 reads SQIVND (reference sequence). The CDR3 has 13 amino acids. The CDR3 spells CASSLAAAGEQYF. The CDR3 DNA reads as TGTGCCAGTAGTCTGGCGGCGGCGGGGGAGCAGTACTTC.

This sequence joins TRBV6-6 and TRBJ1-1; 7 nucleotides line up with TRBD1. Germline CDR1 is MNHNY and CDR2 is SVGAGI (reference sequence). The V and J ends lost 5 bases and 4 bases, in that order; junction bases with no gene match: 10. This CDR3 comprises 15 residues. The CDR3 coding sequence is TGTGCCAGCAGTAAAGAAGGGACAGAGGGCACTGAAGCTTTCTTT. The encoded protein is CASSKEGTEGTEAFF.

The chain has TRBV29-1 and TRBJ2-7; 11 nucleotides line up with TRBD2. CDR1 SQVTM and CDR2 ANQGSEA come from the germline V gene. The CDR3 runs to 13 residues. With V trimmed by 6 bases and J by 5 bases, 6 bases remained unmatched. In DNA form, the CDR3 reads TGCAGCGTCGCTACTAGCGGGAGCCACGAGCAGTACTTC. It specifies CSVATSGSHEQYF.

This clone has a handful of counts. The chain recombines TRBV25-1 with TRBJ1-1, with a possible D match to TRBD1 (6 bases). Trimming shortened V by 2 bases and J by 11 bases, and 15 bases separated the two germline ends. This CDR3 comprises 13 residues. CDR1 is MGHDK and CDR2 is SYGVNS in the germline V gene. CDR3 coding DNA: TGTGCCAGCAGTGAACCGCCGGGACATCTCGCTTTCTTT. Its protein is CASSEPPGHLAFF.

This clone appeared once. The rearrangement uses TRBV28 and TRBJ1-2; D might be TRBD1 (6 bases). From germline, CDR1 is MDHEN and CDR2 SYDVKM. V was shortened by 4 bases and J by 5 bases, with 23 bases between the two germline ends. The CDR3 totals 17 residues. CDR3 amino acids: CASSSTGTPQGGYGYTF. The CDR3 coding sequence is TGTGCCAGCAGTTCCACAGGGACCCCCCAAGGAGGATATGGCTACACCTTC.

The V call is TRBV7-9, the J call TRBJ1-1; maybe TRBD1 (5 bases). V shed 2 bases and J shed 11 bases, with 18 bases lying between them. The CDR3 loop spans 14 amino acids. Germline V lookup: CDR1 SEHNR, CDR2 FQNEAQ (reference sequence). This chain's CDR3 is CASSLSGVRKGAFF. The DNA of the CDR3 is TGTGCCAGCAGCTTATCGGGGGTAAGGAAAGGGGCTTTCTTT.

This clone was seen once. The chain is built from TRBV5-1 and TRBJ1-6; D is undetermined. Germline assignment: CDR1 SGHRS and CDR2 YFSETQ. The germline V and J ends were trimmed by 0 bases and 10 bases, with 14 bases remaining between them. The length of the CDR3 is 15 residues. Written as DNA, the CDR3 is TGCGCCAGCAGCTTGGGTGGAGGTGATGGATCACCCCTCCACTTT. It yields the protein CASSLGGGDGSPLHF.

The chain couples TRBV5-1 to TRBJ2-3; 12 positions agree with TRBD1. There are 17 residues in the CDR3. The germline CDR1 and CDR2 sequences are SGHRS and YFSETQ. The junction had 9 bases not matched to a gene; V was cut back by 4 bases and J by 3 bases. The CDR3 reads CASSTGTGGIGTDTQYF. The CDR3 region has the DNA TGCGCCAGCAGCACCGGGACAGGGGGCATCGGGACAGATACGCAGTATTTT.

The gene calls are TRBV18 and TRBJ2-2, with 7 bases fitting TRBD1. Germline V gene sequence: CDR1 KGHSH, CDR2 LQKENI. After removal of 3 bases from V and 6 bases from J, the junction contained 13 bases not matched to a gene. The CDR3 sequence is 17 residues long. The CDR3 nucleotides are TGTGCCAGCTCACCTAGCAGGAGCGACAGGGATTCCGGGGAGCTGTTTTTT. This codes for CASSPSRSDRDSGELFF.

This clone has just one count. This sequence joins TRBV10-3 and TRBJ1-2; D is uncertain. Germline-derived CDR1 and CDR2 are ENHRY and SYGVKD. V shed 0 bases and J shed 3 bases, with 14 bases lying between them. CDR3 length: 16 residues. CDR3 sequence: CAISESPLRRDYGYTF. The CDR3 DNA is TGTGCCATCAGTGAGTCTCCCCTAAGGCGGGACTATGGCTACACCTTC.

The V call is TRBV28, the J call TRBJ2-7; TRBD2 might be the D (6 bases). V dropped 6 bases and J dropped 4 bases, with 16 bases sitting between them. CDR3 size: 14 residues. From germline, CDR1 is MDHEN and CDR2 SYDVKM. Here the CDR3 reads CASSDRGSRYEQYF. The CDR3 DNA reads TGTGCCAGCAGCGACCGGGGGTCCCGATACGAGCAGTACTTC.

The chain combines TRBV5-8 with TRBJ2-5; no reliable D call. This CDR3 is built from 11 residues. From germline, CDR1 is SGHTS and CDR2 YDEGEE. The V gene lost 0 bases and the J gene lost 4 bases, with 1 base spanning the gap. The DNA of the CDR3 is TGTGCCAGCAGCTTGGCAGAGACCCAGTACTTC. Translating it yields CASSLAETQYF.

Worth noting for this clone: In this CDR3 the conserved last residue, phenylalanine or tryptophan, is missing, so a read error is likely. The rearrangement joins TRBV9 to TRBJ2-3; tentatively, D is TRBD1 (5 bases). The CDR3 is 13 residues long. V lost 4 bases to trimming and J lost 6 bases, with 12 bases between them. Germline CDR1 SGDLS, CDR2 YYNGEE. The CDR3 sequence: CASSLDRTDTQYS. DNA for the CDR3: TGTGCCAGCAGCCTTGACAGAACGGATACGCAGTATTCT.

The chain links TRBV4-1 to TRBJ1-2, with D unclear. Germline-derived CDR1 and CDR2 are MGHRA and YSYEKL. V lost 1 base, J lost 4 bases, and 7 bases lay in between. This CDR3 spans 13 amino acids. The CDR3: CASSQGDFYGYTF. DNA for the CDR3: TGCGCCAGCAGCCAAGGAGACTTCTATGGCTACACCTTC.

J is TRBJ1-1 and V is TRBV7-6, with a weak D call TRBD1 (5 bases). This CDR3 has 15 residues. The germline gives CDR1 SGHVS, CDR2 FNYEAQ. V was clipped by 4 bases and J by 3 bases, with 15 bases between them. CDR3 residues: CASSSRQKGDTEAFF. Here the CDR3 DNA reads TGTGCCAGCAGCTCCCGACAGAAAGGCGACACTGAAGCTTTCTTT.